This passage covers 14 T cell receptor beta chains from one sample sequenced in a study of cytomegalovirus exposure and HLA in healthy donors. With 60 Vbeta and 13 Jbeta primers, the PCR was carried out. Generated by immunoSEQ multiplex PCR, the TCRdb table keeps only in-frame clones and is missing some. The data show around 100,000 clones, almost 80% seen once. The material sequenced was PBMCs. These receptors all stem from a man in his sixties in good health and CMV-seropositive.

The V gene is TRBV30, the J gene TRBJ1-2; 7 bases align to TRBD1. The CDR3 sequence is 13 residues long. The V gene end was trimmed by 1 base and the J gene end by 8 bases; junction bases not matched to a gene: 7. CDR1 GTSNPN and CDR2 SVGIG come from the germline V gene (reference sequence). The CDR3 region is CAWSATGTNGYTF. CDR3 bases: TGTGCCTGGAGTGCGACAGGGACAAACGGCTACACCTTC.

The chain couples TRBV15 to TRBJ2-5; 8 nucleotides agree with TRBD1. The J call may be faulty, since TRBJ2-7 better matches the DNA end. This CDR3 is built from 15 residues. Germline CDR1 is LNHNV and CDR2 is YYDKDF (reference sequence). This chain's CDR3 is CATSRGGQGSYEQYF. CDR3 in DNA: TGTGCCACCAGCAGAGGAGGACAGGGCTCCTACGAGCAGTACTTC.

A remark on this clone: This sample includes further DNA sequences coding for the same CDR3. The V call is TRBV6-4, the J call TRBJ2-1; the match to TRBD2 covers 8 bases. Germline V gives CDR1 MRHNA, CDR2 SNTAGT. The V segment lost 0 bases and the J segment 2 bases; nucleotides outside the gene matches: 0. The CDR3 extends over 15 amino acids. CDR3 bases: TGTGCCAGCAGTGACTCCGGGGGGGCCTACAATGAGCAGTTCTTC. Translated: CASSDSGGAYNEQFF.

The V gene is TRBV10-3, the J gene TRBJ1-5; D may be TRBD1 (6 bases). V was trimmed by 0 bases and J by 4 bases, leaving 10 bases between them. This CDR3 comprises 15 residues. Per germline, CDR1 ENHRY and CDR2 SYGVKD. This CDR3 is CAISESGTGNQPQHF. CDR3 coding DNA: TGTGCCATCAGTGAGTCGGGAACAGGGAATCAGCCCCAGCATTTT.

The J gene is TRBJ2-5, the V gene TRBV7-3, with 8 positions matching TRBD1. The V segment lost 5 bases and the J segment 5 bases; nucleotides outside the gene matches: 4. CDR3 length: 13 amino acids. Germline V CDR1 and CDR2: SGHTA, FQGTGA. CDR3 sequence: CASSDRGRETQYF. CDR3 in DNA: TGTGCCAGCAGCGACAGGGGACGGGAGACCCAGTACTTC.

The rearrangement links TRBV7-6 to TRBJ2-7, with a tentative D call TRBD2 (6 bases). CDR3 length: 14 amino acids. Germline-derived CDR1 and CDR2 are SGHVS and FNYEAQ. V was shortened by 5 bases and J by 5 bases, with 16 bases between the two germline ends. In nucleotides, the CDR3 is TGTGCCAGCAGCCCAACCCCAGGGAGGAACGAGCAGTACTTC. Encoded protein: CASSPTPGRNEQYF.

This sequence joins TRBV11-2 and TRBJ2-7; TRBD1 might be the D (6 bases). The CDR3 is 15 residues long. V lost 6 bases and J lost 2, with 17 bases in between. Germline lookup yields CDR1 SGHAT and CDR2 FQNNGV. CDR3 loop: CASSRGDTRTYEQYF. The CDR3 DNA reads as TGTGCCAGCAGTCGTGGGGACACCCGAACCTACGAGCAGTACTTC.

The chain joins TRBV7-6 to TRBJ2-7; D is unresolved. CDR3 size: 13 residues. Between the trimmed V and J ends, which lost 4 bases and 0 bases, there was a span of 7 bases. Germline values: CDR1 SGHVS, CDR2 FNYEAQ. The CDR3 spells CASSSGSSYEQYF. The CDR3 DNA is TGTGCCAGCAGCTCAGGAAGCTCCTACGAGCAGTACTTC.

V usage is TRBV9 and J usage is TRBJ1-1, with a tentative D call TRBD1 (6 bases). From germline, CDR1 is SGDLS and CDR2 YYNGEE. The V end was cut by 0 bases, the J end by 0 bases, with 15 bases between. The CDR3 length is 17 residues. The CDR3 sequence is CASSVGTGKNMNTEAFF. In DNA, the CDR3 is TGTGCCAGCAGCGTAGGAACAGGGAAGAACATGAACACTGAAGCTTTCTTT. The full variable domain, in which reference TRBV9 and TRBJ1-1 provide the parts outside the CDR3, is DSGVTQTPKHLITATGQRVTLRCSPRSGDLSVYWYQQSLDQGLQFLIQYYNGEERAKGNILERFSAQQFPDLHSELNLSSLELGDSALYFCASSVGTGKNMNTEAFFGQGTRLTVV.

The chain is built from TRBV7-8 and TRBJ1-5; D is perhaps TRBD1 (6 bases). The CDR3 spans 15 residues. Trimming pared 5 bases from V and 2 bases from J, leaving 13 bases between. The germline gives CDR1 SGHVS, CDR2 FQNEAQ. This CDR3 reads CASSIQGNRNQPQHF. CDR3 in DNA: TGTGCCAGCAGCATACAGGGTAACCGCAATCAGCCCCAGCATTTT.

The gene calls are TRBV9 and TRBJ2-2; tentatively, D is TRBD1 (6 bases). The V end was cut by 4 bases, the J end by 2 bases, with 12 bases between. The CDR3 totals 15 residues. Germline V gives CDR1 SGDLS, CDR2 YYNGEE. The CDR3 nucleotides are TGTGCCAGCAGCAAGGGACACCTAAACACCGGGGAGCTGTTTTTT. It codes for CASSKGHLNTGELFF.

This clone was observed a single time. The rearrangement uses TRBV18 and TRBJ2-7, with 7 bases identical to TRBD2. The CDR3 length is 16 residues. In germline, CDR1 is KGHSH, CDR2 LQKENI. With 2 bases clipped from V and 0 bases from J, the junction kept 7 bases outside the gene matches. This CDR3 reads CASSPVSGGISYEQYF. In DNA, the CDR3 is TGTGCCAGCTCACCAGTCTCCGGGGGGATCTCCTACGAGCAGTACTTC.

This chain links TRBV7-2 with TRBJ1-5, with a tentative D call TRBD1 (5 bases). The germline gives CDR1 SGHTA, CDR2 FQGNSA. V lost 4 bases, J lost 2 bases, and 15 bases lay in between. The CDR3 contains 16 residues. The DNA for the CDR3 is TGTGCCAGCAGCTCGGCGGGGGTCGGTGGCAATCAGCCCCAGCATTTT. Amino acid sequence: CASSSAGVGGNQPQHF.

The CDR3 reads CASSLGGQGGETQYF. The DNA of the CDR3 is TGTGCCAGCAGCTTAGGCGGGCAGGGGGGTGAGACCCAGTACTTC. The chain uses TRBV7-9 and TRBJ2-5; weak D call: TRBD1 (7 bases). The length of the CDR3 is 15 residues. Germline CDR1 SEHNR, CDR2 FQNEAQ (reference sequence). V shed 1 base and J shed 5 bases, with 14 bases lying between them.